This T cell receptor (beta chain) comes out of a study of technical replicates of blood from several donors. Here immunoSEQ multiplex PCR was the method, and the copy in TCRdb shows in-frame clones only, minus some. Of tens of thousands of clones listed, 92% were seen once; the top ten hold approximately 0.4%. CDR3 length: 14 residues. Germline V CDR1 and CDR2: SGDLS, YYNGEE. The V end lost 3 bases, the J end lost 3 bases, and 11 bases lay between the germline ends. The receptor comes from a human donor in good health. This sequence joins TRBV9 and TRBJ2-3; D unclear. The source material was T cells isolated from PBMCs. In DNA form, the CDR3 reads TGTGCCAGCAGCGACCCCCCGGGTACAGATACGCAGTATTTT. This gives the protein CASSDPPGTDTQYF.